Below are 19 T cell receptor beta chains sequenced from a single sample in a study of early T cells in non-severe SARS-CoV-2 infection. One entry per CDR3 protein, called by TCRdb with MiXCR from the 5' RACE reads. The sample records about 22,000 distinct CDR3 sequences, 3.5% to 4.5% being singletons. The sequenced material came from whole blood. The source of these receptors is an adult who was a healthcare worker with PCR-confirmed SARS-CoV-2 infection or an uninfected control (not recorded which).

This clonotype occurred many times. The chain couples TRBV20-1 to TRBJ2-3; D is possibly TRBD2 (6 bases). The germline CDR1 and CDR2 sequences are DFQATT and SNEGSKA (reference sequence). With 4 bases removed from V and 2 bases from J, the gap between germline ends came to 10 bases. This CDR3 region has 13 residues. The CDR3 coding sequence is TGCAGTGCTAAACTAGCCGCCACAGATACGCAGTATTTT. This sequence encodes CSAKLAATDTQYF.

This clonotype has ten or more counts. The chain carries TRBV11-2 and TRBJ2-7; D might be TRBD1 (7 bases). The germline V gene has CDR1 SGHAT and CDR2 FQNNGV. The CDR3 has 15 amino acids. Trimming shortened V by 1 base and J by 2 bases, and 12 bases separated the two germline ends. CDR3 nucleotide sequence: TGTGCCAGCAGCTTAGGGGCGGGACAGACCTACGAGCAGTACTTC. Its protein product is CASSLGAGQTYEQYF. Complete variable domain (other parts from reference TRBV11-2 and TRBJ2-7): EAGVAQSPRYKIIEKRQSVAFWCNPISGHATLYWYQQILGQGPKLLIQFQNNGVVDDSQLPKDRFSAERLKGVDSTLKIQPAKLEDSAVYLCASSLGAGQTYEQYFGPGTRLTVT.

This clonotype was detected ten times or more. This chain connects TRBV29-1 to TRBJ2-3, with D maybe TRBD2 (6 bases). Per the germline V gene, CDR1 is SQVTM and CDR2 is ANQGSEA. Trimming removed 3 bases from V and 0 bases from J, with 22 bases in between. This CDR3 has 18 amino acids. The CDR3 is CSVDSERAGSYSTDTQYF. CDR3 bases: TGCAGCGTTGATTCTGAGCGGGCGGGCTCCTACAGCACAGATACGCAGTATTTT.

The sample holds many counts of this clonotype. The rearrangement uses TRBV2 and TRBJ2-2; perhaps TRBD1 as D (6 bases). V gave up 7 bases and J gave up 0 bases, with 9 bases separating them. From germline, CDR1 is SNHLY and CDR2 FYNNEI. The CDR3 sequence is 14 residues long. Written as DNA, the CDR3 is TGTGCCAGCACAGGGGCACCGAACACCGGGGAGCTGTTTTTT. Its translation: CASTGAPNTGELFF.

By sample fraction, this clonotype is medium-sized. The CDR3 here is CSASVGLGQNEQFF. The CDR3 bases are TGCAGTGCTAGCGTCGGACTAGGCCAAAATGAGCAGTTCTTC. This rearrangement joins TRBV20-1 to TRBJ2-1; 7 nucleotides align to TRBD2. The CDR3 totals 14 residues. Trimming removed 3 bases from V and 7 bases from J; junction bases left unmatched: 9. The V gene's germline CDR1 is DFQATT and CDR2 SNEGSKA (reference sequence).

This clonotype appeared many times. The chain recombines TRBV20-1 with TRBJ1-4; 11 bases line up with TRBD1. The V gene's germline CDR1 is DFQATT and CDR2 SNEGSKA (reference sequence). The CDR3 runs to 16 residues. The trim removed 5 bases at V and 2 bases at J, leaving 7 bases unmatched. CDR3 loop: CSAPGTGGFTNEKLFF. CDR3 bases: TGCAGTGCTCCCGGGACAGGGGGGTTTACTAATGAAAAACTGTTTTTT.

At least ten counts were recorded for this clonotype. V and J are TRBV30 and TRBJ1-1; tentative D call: TRBD1 (5 bases). V dropped 3 bases and J dropped 1 base, with 9 bases sitting between them. The CDR3 has 13 amino acids. The germline V gene encodes CDR1 GTSNPN and CDR2 SVGIG (reference sequence). The chain's CDR3 is CAWRLTANTEAFF. CDR3 coding DNA: TGTGCCTGGAGATTGACAGCGAACACTGAAGCTTTCTTT.

This clonotype was picked up a small number of times. The chain links TRBV10-3 to TRBJ2-3; D remains ambiguous. Germline lookup yields CDR1 ENHRY and CDR2 SYGVKD. The CDR3 is 15 residues long. Trimming pared 3 bases from V and 5 bases from J, leaving 15 bases between. Here the CDR3 reads CAISDLAGPKDTQYF. In DNA, the CDR3 is TGTGCCATCAGTGACCTTGCCGGCCCCAAAGATACGCAGTATTTT.

The table lists this clonotype with many counts. The V gene is TRBV9, the J gene TRBJ1-5; weak D call: TRBD1 (6 bases). Deletions cut 0 bases from V and 5 bases from J, with 9 bases between. This CDR3 contains 14 residues. Germline V gives CDR1 SGDLS, CDR2 YYNGEE. CDR3 loop: CASSVGTDDQPQHF. CDR3 DNA: TGTGCCAGCAGCGTAGGGACAGACGATCAGCCCCAGCATTTT.

This clonotype came up many times. The chain employs TRBV11-2 and TRBJ2-5; tentatively, D is TRBD2 (6 bases). Germline assignment: CDR1 SGHAT and CDR2 FQNNGV. This CDR3 region has 15 residues. V lost 4 bases to trimming and J lost 0 bases, with 12 bases between them. The CDR3 here is CASSWGERDQETQYF. The CDR3 coding sequence is TGTGCCAGCAGCTGGGGGGAGAGGGACCAAGAGACCCAGTACTTC.

Ten or more counts support this clonotype. This sequence joins TRBV12-3 or TRBV12-4 and TRBJ1-6; 7 nucleotides line up with TRBD1. The J segment lost 8 bases and the V segment lost 5 bases, leaving 9 bases of the junction unmatched. There are 15 residues in the CDR3. CDR3 sequence reads: CASSRRGGVDSPLHF. The CDR3 DNA reads TGTGCCAGCAGTCGCAGGGGGGGAGTAGATTCACCCCTCCACTTT.

This clonotype was counted many times. V usage is TRBV7-2 and J usage is TRBJ2-3; 9 bases line up with TRBD2. CDR3 length equals 17 residues. The junction had 20 bases not matched to a gene; V was cut back by 2 bases and J by 14 bases. Germline lookup yields CDR1 SGHTA and CDR2 FQGNSA. The CDR3 spells CASSLKPTGAGGFPVYF. The CDR3, as DNA: TGTGCCAGCAGCTTAAAGCCCACGGGAGCGGGGGGCTTCCCGGTGTATTTT.

This clonotype was counted ten times or more. J is TRBJ2-7 and V is TRBV5-1, with 11 bases identical to TRBD2. After removal of 3 bases from V and 4 bases from J, the junction contained 3 bases not matched to a gene. Germline V gene data show CDR1 as SGHRS and CDR2 as YFSETQ. This CDR3 region has 14 residues. The CDR3 sequence: CASSSGLAGYEQYF. CDR3 DNA: TGCGCCAGCAGCTCAGGACTAGCGGGTTACGAGCAGTACTTC. Full variable domain (outside the CDR3, taken from reference TRBV5-1 and TRBJ2-7): KAGVTQTPRYLIKTRGQQVTLSCSPISGHRSVSWYQQTPGQGLQFLFEYFSETQRNKGNFPGRFSGRQFSNSRSEMNVSTLELGDSALYLCASSSGLAGYEQYFGPGTRLTVT.

The rearrangement joins TRBV2 to TRBJ2-2, with TRBD1 identical over 7 bases. The CDR3 spans 15 residues. CDR1 is SNHLY and CDR2 is FYNNEI in the germline V gene. Unmatched junction bases numbered 10, after V lost 6 bases and J lost 6 bases. The CDR3 loop reads CASSLPGQRAGELFF. CDR3 sequence (DNA): TGTGCCAGCAGCCTACCGGGACAGAGGGCCGGGGAGCTGTTTTTT.

The chain is built from TRBV20-1 and TRBJ2-7; D gene unclear. This CDR3 contains 11 residues. V was cut by 5 bases and J by 5 bases, with 10 bases left in between. The germline V gene encodes CDR1 DFQATT and CDR2 SNEGSKA (reference sequence). The CDR3 coding sequence is TGCAGTGCTTCCCTAGGCGACGAGCAGTACTTC. Translation: CSASLGDEQYF.

There are a few counts of this clonotype. The chain combines TRBV7-9 with TRBJ2-3, with D possibly matching TRBD1 (6 bases). V shed 10 bases and J shed 3 bases, with 20 bases lying between them. The CDR3 loop spans 15 amino acids. Germline CDR1 reads SEHNR; CDR2 reads FQNEAQ (reference sequence). The CDR3 DNA is TGTGCCACCCTTTCAAGCGGTACAGGGACAGATACGCAGTATTTT. It specifies CATLSSGTGTDTQYF.

This clonotype was counted many times. This rearrangement joins TRBV18 to TRBJ1-1, with no clear D. Germline CDR1 reads KGHSH; CDR2 reads LQKENI. This CDR3 is 11 amino acids long. Trimming pared 3 bases from V and 3 bases from J, leaving 2 bases between. The CDR3 region has the DNA TGTGCCAGCTCACCGGACACTGAAGCTTTCTTT. It is translated as CASSPDTEAFF.

In this sample, this clonotype turned up many times. V is TRBV6-5 and J is TRBJ2-3; D unclear. V shed 2 bases and J shed 6 bases, with 15 bases lying between them. Germline V gene sequence: CDR1 MNHEY, CDR2 SVGAGI. The CDR3 is made up of 15 amino acids. This chain's CDR3 is CASSYNRPGRDTQYF. As DNA, the CDR3 is TGTGCCAGCAGTTACAACCGGCCAGGCCGGGATACGCAGTATTTT.

There are many counts of this clonotype. The chain combines TRBV4-3 with TRBJ1-5; no clear D gene. This CDR3 spans 15 amino acids. The germline V gene encodes CDR1 LGHNA and CDR2 YSLEER. V lost 0 bases, J lost 5 bases, and 11 bases lay in between. CDR3 protein: CASSQDRFSYQPQHF. The CDR3 nucleotides are TGCGCCAGCAGCCAAGATAGGTTCTCATATCAGCCCCAGCATTTT.